This is a list of T cell receptor beta chains from one sample in a study of OX40 agonist ivuxolimab in advanced cancers. The data were produced by immunoSEQ multiplex PCR, yet TCRdb's version contains in-frame clones alone and is incomplete. The sample carries more than 40,000 clones, around 89% recorded once. Sequenced here: CD4+ or CD8+ T cells sorted from blood, sampled in a trial of the OX40 agonist ivuxolimab. The receptors were gathered from an adult with an advanced solid tumor such as melanoma, head and neck, liver or kidney cancer. Each CDR3 is given with its conserved first and last residue. Each record gives: V gene, J gene, D gene, clone size, CDR3 length, CDR3 protein, CDR3 DNA. A D gene is named only where the DNA matches it firmly. Only part of the rows carry a size: once, few, many, or a class if the clone is expanded.

>TRBV5-4|TRBJ1-6|NA|NA|16
CASSLVGGSYNSPLHF
TGTGCCAGCAGCTTAGTAGGGGGTTCCTATAATTCACCCCTCCACTTT
>TRBV7-9|TRBJ2-7|NA|NA|16
CASSLGWGARPYEQYF
TGTGCCAGCAGCTTAGGGTGGGGGGCTCGCCCCTACGAGCAGTACTTC
>TRBV15|TRBJ2-3|NA|once|15
CATSRDRELGDTQYF
TGTGCCACCAGTAGAGACCGGGAGCTGGGAGATACGCAGTATTTT
>TRBV9|TRBJ2-3|NA|NA|15
CASSVGGSGTDTQYF
TGTGCCAGCAGCGTAGGCGGGTCCGGGACAGATACGCAGTATTTT
>TRBV7-2|TRBJ1-4|NA|NA|15
CASSLAPGPNEKLFF
TGTGCCAGCAGCTTAGCGCCGGGACCTAATGAAAAACTGTTTTTT
>TRBV27|TRBJ2-7|TRBD1|NA|16
CASSLSGTAITYEQYF
TGTGCCAGCAGTTTATCGGGGACAGCGATAACCTACGAGCAGTACTTC
>TRBV11-2|TRBJ1-6|NA|NA|16
CASSLVRGRYNSPLHF
TGTGCCAGCAGCTTAGTGAGGGGGAGGTATAATTCACCCCTCCACTTT
>TRBV5-6|TRBJ2-7|NA|NA|14
CASSLAGRTYEQYF
TGTGCCAGCAGCTTGGCCGGCCGCACCTACGAGCAGTACTTC
>TRBV4-3|TRBJ2-1|TRBD2|NA|15
CASSQGLAVMNEQFF
TGCGCCAGCAGCCAAGGACTAGCGGTGATGAATGAGCAGTTCTTC
>TRBV9|TRBJ2-6|NA|NA|19
CASSVEKGTAGSGANVLTF
TGTGCCAGCAGCGTAGAAAAAGGGACAGCGGGCTCTGGGGCCAACGTCCTGACTTTC
>TRBV5-6|TRBJ1-4|TRBD1|NA|14
CASSAGTGSEKLFF
TGTGCCAGCAGCGCCGGGACAGGGTCTGAAAAACTGTTTTTT
>TRBV4-1|TRBJ1-1|NA|NA|16
CASSQAFPGAHTEAFF
TGCGCCAGCAGCCAAGCTTTTCCAGGGGCCCACACTGAAGCTTTCTTT
>TRBV7-9|TRBJ1-1|NA|once|14
CASSSPTDYTEAFF
TGTGCCAGCAGCTCCCCGACAGACTACACTGAAGCTTTCTTT
>TRBV6-6|TRBJ1-2|NA|NA|13
CASSYKAGDGYTF
TGTGCCAGCAGTTACAAGGCAGGGGATGGCTACACCTTC
>TRBV9|TRBJ1-6|NA|once|14
CASSAEGNNSPLHF
TGTGCCAGCAGCGCCGAGGGGAATAATTCACCCCTCCACTTT